This TCR beta chain was sequenced during a study of shared clonotypes between healthy human individuals. Study-wide points: The study drew on few donors, limiting represented genetic and exposure-history diversity.

Germline lookup yields CDR1 MGHDK and CDR2 SYGVNS. The CDR3 consists of 15 residues. V was pared by 4 bases and J by 5 bases, with 10 bases of the junction left unmatched. Study processing details: Owing to the provision of junction-only sequences devoid of quality scores by immunoSEQ, filtering differed. The assay was immunoSEQ multiplex PCR, and TCRdb's table has in-frame clones only and misses some. V, J and clone size derive from that table, while D and trimming were established from the DNA sequence. Of nearly 750,000 clones listed, around 77% are singletons. Regarding this clone: Its antigen is still unknown.

This TCR came from a woman in her twenties or thirties in good health. J is TRBJ2-5 and V is TRBV25-1; 7 bases map to TRBD2. The material sequenced was memory CD4+ T cells sorted from blood. Subset in this sample: CD45RA-negative fraction. The CDR3 region is CASSGSTAGPETQYF. Here the CDR3 DNA reads TGTGCCAGCAGTGGTTCAACAGCGGGGCCGGAGACCCAGTACTTC.